This T cell receptor (beta chain) originates from a study of control samples from healthy donors and cancer patients. Here immunoSEQ multiplex PCR was the method, and the copy in TCRdb shows in-frame clones only, minus some. The sample shows about 190,000 clones, about 90% of them seen only once. Looked up from germline, CDR1 is LGHNA and CDR2 is YNFKEQ. The CDR3 has 16 residues. V was shortened by 4 bases and J by 5 bases, with 19 bases between the two germline ends. The rearrangement joins TRBV4-2 to TRBJ2-3, with D perhaps TRBD2 (7 bases). The source is a man aged 25-45 years in good health. The sequencing sample was made of blood. Here the CDR3 DNA reads TGTGCCAGCAGCCCGGGGGCTAGCGGCGTGATAGATACGCAGTATTTT. As protein: CASSPGASGVIDTQYF.